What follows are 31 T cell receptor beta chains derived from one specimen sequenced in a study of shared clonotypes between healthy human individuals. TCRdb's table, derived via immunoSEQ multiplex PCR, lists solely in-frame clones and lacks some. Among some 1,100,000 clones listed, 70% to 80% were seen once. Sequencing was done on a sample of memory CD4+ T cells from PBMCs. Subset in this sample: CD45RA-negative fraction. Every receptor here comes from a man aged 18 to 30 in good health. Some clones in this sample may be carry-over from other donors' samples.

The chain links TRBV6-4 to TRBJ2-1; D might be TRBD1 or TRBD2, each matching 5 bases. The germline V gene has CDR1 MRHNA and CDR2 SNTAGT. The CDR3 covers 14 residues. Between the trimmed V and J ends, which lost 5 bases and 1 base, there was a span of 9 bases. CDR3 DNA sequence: TGTGCCAGCAGTCGTGAGGGGTCCTACAATGAGCAGTTCTTC. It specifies CASSREGSYNEQFF.

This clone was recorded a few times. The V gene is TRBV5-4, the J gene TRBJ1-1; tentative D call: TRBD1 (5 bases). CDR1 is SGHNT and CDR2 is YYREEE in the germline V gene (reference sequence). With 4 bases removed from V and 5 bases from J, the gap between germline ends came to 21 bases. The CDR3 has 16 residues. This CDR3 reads CASSDPGLGQGTEAFF. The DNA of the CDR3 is TGTGCCAGCAGCGACCCAGGATTAGGGCAGGGTACTGAAGCTTTCTTT.

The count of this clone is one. The CDR3 sequence: CASSIRAGEYEQYF. The CDR3 DNA reads as TGTGCCAGTAGTATCCGGGCGGGAGAGTACGAGCAGTACTTC. The chain couples TRBV19 to TRBJ2-7, with TRBD2 identical over 7 bases. With 3 bases clipped from V and 4 bases from J, the junction kept 6 bases outside the gene matches. From germline, CDR1 is LNHDA and CDR2 SQIVND (reference sequence). The CDR3 extends over 14 amino acids.

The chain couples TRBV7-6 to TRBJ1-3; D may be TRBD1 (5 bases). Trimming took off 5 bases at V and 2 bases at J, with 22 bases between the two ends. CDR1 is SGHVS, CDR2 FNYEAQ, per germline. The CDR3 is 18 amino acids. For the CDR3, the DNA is TGTGCCAGCAGCCCCCGTTTGGGGGGGGGTGCGGCTGGAAACACCATATATTTT. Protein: CASSPRLGGGAAGNTIYF.

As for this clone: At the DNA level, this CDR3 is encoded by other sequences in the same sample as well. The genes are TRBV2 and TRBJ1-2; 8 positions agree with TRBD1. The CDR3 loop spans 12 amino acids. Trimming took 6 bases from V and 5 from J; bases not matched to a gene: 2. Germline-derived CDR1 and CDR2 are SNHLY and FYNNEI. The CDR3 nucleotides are TGTGCCAGCAGCGACAGGGGATATGGCTACACCTTC. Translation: CASSDRGYGYTF.

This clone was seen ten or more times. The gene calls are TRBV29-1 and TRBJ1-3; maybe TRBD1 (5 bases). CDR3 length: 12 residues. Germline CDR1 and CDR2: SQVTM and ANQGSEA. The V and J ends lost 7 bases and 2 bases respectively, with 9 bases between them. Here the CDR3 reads CSAGGTGNTIYF. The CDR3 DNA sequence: TGCAGCGCTGGGGGAACTGGAAACACCATATATTTT.

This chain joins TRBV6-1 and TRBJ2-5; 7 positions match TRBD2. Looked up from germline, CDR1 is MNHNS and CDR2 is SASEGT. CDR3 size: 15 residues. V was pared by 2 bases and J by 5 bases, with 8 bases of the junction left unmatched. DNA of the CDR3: TGTGCCAGCAGTGAAAATAGCCTAGCGGAGGAGACCCAGTACTTC. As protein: CASSENSLAEETQYF.

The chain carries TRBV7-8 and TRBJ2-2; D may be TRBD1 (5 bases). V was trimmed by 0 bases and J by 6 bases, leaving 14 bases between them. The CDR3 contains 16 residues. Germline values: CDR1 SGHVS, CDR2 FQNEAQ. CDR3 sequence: CASSLAPAGSAGELFF. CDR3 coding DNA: TGTGCCAGCAGCTTAGCGCCGGCAGGGTCCGCCGGGGAGCTGTTTTTT.

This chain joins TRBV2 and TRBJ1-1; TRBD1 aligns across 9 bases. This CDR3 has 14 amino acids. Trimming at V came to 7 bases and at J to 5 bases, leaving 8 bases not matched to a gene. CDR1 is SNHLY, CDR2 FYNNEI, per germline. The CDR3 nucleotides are TGTGCCAGCACCGGAACAGGGGGCCGTACTGAAGCTTTCTTT. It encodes CASTGTGGRTEAFF.

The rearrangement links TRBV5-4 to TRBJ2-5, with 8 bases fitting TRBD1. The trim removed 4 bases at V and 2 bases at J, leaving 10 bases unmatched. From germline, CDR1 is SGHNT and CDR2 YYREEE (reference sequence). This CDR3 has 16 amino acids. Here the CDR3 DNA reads TGTGCCAGCAGCGCCCCCGGGACAGGCATACAAGAGACCCAGTACTTC. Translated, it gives CASSAPGTGIQETQYF. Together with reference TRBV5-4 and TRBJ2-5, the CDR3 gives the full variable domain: ETGVTQSPTHLIKTRGQQVTLRCSSQSGHNTVSWYQQALGQGPQFIFQYYREEENGRGNFPPRFSGLQFPNYSSELNVNALELDDSALYLCASSAPGTGIQETQYFGPGTRLLVL.

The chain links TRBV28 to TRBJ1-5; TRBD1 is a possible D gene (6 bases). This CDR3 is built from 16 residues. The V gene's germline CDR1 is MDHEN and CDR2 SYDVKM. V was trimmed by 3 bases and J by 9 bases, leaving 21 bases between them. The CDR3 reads CASSFVGAGADLPQHF. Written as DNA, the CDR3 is TGTGCCAGCAGTTTTGTAGGGGCGGGGGCTGACCTGCCCCAGCATTTT.

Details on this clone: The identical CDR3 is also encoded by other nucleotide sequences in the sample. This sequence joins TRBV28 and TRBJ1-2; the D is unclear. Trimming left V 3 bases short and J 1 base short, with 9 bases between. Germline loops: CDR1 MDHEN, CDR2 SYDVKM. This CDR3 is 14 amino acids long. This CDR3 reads CASSFVPLNYGYTF. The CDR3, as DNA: TGTGCCAGCAGTTTTGTGCCTCTTAACTATGGCTACACCTTC.

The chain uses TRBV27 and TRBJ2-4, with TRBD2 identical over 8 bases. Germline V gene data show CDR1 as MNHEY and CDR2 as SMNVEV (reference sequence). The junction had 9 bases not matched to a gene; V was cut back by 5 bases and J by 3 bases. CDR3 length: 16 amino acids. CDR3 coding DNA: TGTGCCAGCAGTCCCGGGGGGGGGCACGTCAAAAACATTCAGTACTTC. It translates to CASSPGGGHVKNIQYF.

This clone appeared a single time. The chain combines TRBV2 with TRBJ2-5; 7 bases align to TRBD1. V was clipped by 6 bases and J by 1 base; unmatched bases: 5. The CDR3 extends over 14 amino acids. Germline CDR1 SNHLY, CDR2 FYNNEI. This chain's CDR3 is CASRADRAQETQYF. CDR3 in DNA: TGTGCCAGCAGGGCCGACAGGGCCCAAGAGACCCAGTACTTC.

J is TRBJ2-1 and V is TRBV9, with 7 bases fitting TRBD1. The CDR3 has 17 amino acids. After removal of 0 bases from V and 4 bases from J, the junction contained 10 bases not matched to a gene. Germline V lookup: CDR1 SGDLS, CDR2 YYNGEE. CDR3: CASSVGLGTALYNEQFF. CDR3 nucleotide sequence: TGTGCCAGCAGCGTAGGTCTCGGGACAGCCCTTTACAATGAGCAGTTCTTC.

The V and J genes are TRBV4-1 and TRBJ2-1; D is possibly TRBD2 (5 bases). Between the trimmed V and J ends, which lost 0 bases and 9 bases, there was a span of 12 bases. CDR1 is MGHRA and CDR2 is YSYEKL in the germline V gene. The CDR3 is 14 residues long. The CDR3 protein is CASSQDEGRIEQFF. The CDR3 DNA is TGCGCCAGCAGCCAAGATGAAGGGAGAATTGAGCAGTTCTTC.

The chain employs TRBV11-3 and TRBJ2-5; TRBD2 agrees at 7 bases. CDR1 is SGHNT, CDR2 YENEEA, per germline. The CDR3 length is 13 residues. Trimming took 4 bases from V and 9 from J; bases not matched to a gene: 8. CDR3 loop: CASSSGTKAAQYF. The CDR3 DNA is TGTGCCAGCAGCTCCGGGACTAAGGCAGCCCAGTACTTC.

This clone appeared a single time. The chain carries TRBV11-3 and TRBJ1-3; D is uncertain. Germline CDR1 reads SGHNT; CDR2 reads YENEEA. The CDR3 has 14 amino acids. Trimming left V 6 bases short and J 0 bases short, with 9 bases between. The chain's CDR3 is CASRGLTSGNTIYF. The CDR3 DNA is TGTGCCAGCAGAGGACTCACCTCTGGAAACACCATATATTTT. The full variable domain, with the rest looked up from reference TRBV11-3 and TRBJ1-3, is EAGVVQSPRYKIIEKKQPVAFWCNPISGHNTLYWYLQNLGQGPELLIRYENEEAVDDSQLPKDRFSAERLKGVDSTLKIQPAELGDSAVYLCASRGLTSGNTIYFGEGSWLTVV.

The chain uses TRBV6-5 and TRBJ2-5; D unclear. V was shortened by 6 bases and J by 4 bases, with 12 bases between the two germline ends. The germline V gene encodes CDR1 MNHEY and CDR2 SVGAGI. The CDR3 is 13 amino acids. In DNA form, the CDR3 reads TGTGCCAGCAGACCCGGAGTCCCAGAGACCCAGTACTTC. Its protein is CASRPGVPETQYF.

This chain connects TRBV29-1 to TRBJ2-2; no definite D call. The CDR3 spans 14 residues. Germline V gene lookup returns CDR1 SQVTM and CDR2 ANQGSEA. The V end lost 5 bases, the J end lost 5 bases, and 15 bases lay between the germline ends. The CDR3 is CSVTGSTTTGELFF. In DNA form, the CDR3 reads TGCAGCGTTACCGGGTCCACTACGACCGGGGAGCTGTTTTTT.

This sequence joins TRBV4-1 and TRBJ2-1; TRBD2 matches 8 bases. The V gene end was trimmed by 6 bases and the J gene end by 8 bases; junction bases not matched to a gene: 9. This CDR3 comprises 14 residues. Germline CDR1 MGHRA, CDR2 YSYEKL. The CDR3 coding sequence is TGCGCCAGCAGGGCGGGGGGATCTAGGGATGAGCAGTTCTTC. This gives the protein CASRAGGSRDEQFF.

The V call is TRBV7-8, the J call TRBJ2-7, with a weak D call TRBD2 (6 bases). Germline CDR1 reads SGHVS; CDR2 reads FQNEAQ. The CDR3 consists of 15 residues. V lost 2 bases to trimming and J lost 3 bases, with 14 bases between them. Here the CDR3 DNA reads TGTGCCAGCAGCTTACCCCTCGGAGGGGTCTACGAGCAGTACTTC. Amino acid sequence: CASSLPLGGVYEQYF.

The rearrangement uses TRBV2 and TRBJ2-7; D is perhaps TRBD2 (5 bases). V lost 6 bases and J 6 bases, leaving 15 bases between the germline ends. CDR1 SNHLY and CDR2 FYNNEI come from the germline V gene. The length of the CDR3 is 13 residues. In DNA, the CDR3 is TGTGCCAGCAGGGTCGGACTGCGTAGCGAGCAGTACTTC. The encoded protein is CASRVGLRSEQYF. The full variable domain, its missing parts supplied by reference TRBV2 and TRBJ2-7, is EPEVTQTPSHQVTQMGQEVILRCVPISNHLYFYWYRQILGQKVEFLVSFYNNEISEKSEIFDDQFSVERPDGSNFTLKIRSTKLEDSAMYFCASRVGLRSEQYFGPGTRLTVT.

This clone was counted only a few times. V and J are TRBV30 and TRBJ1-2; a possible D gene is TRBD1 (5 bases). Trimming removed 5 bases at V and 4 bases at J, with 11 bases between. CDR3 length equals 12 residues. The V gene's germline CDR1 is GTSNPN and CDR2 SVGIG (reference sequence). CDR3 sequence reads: CAWSGPSYGYTF. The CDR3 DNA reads TGTGCCTGGTCGGGACCGAGCTATGGCTACACCTTC.

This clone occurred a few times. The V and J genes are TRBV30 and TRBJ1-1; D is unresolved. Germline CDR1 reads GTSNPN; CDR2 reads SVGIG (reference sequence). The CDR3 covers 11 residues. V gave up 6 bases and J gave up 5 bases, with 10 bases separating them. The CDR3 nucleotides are TGTGCCTGTCGGAGTAGGACTGAAGCTTTCTTT. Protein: CACRSRTEAFF.

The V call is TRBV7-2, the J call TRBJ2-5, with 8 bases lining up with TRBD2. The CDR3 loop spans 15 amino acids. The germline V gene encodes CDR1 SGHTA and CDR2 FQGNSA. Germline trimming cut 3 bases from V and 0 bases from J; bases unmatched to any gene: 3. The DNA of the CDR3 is TGTGCCAGCAGCTTCGACGGGAGGGACCAAGAGACCCAGTACTTC. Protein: CASSFDGRDQETQYF.

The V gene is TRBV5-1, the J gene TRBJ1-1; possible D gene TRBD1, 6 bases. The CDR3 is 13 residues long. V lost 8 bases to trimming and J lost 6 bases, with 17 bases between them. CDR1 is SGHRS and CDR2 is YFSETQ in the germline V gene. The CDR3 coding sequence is TGCGCCAGTAAAACAGGGACGCGGGCTGAAGCTTTCTTT. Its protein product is CASKTGTRAEAFF.

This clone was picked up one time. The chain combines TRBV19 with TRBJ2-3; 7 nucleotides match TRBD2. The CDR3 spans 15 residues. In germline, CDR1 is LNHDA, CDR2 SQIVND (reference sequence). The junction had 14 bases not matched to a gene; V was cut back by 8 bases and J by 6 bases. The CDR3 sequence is CASAAGREYPDTQYF. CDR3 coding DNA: TGTGCCAGTGCGGCGGGGCGGGAGTATCCTGATACGCAGTATTTT.

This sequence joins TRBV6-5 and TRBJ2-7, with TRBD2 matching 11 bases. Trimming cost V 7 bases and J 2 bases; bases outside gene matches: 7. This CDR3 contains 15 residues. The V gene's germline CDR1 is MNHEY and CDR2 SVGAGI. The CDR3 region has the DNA TGTGCCAGCACCAGAACTAGCGGGGGTCCCTACGAGCAGTACTTC. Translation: CASTRTSGGPYEQYF.

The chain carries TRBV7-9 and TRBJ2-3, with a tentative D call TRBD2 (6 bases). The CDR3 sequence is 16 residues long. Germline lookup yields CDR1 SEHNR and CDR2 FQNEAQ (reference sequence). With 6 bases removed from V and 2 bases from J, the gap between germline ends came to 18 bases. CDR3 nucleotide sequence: TGTGCCAGCAGTAACTCCCCGGGACTCAACACAGATACGCAGTATTTT. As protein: CASSNSPGLNTDTQYF.

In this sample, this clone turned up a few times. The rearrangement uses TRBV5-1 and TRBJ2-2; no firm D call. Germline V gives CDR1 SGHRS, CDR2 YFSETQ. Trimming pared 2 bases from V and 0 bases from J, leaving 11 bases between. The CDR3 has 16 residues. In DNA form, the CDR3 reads TGCGCCAGCAGCTTCCAAGGTGACTCGAACACCGGGGAGCTGTTTTTT. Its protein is CASSFQGDSNTGELFF. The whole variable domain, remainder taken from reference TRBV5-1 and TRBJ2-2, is KAGVTQTPRYLIKTRGQQVTLSCSPISGHRSVSWYQQTPGQGLQFLFEYFSETQRNKGNFPGRFSGRQFSNSRSEMNVSTLELGDSALYLCASSFQGDSNTGELFFGEGSRLTVL.